One and the same sample provided the 12 T cell receptor beta chains below, sequenced in a study of Ad26.COV2.S vaccination and SARS-CoV-2 variants. The treatment: about 20 received Ad26.COV2.S at low or high dose, single or two shots; 5 received placebo; per-sample allocation not given. The investigators took samples on day 63 after the first vaccine or placebo injection. The assay was immunoSEQ multiplex PCR, and TCRdb's table has in-frame clones only and misses some. The data hold 290,000 or so clones, with around 87% observed a single time. The material was peripheral blood, obtained in a trial of Ad26.COV2.S vaccine versus placebo. These receptors were obtained from a person aged 18-65 years who received the Ad26.COV2.S COVID-19 vaccine or a placebo.

The J gene is TRBJ2-7, the V gene TRBV10-3, with 9 nucleotides matching TRBD1. CDR3 length equals 13 residues. Germline lookup yields CDR1 ENHRY and CDR2 SYGVKD. J gave up 6 bases and V 6 bases, and 6 bases lay outside the gene matches. This CDR3 is CAIRSGQGGEQYF. CDR3 DNA: TGTGCCATCAGGTCGGGACAGGGCGGCGAGCAGTACTTC.

V usage is TRBV7-2 and J usage is TRBJ1-2; D is ambiguous. Trimming stripped 5 bases from V and 7 bases from J, with 11 bases between. The CDR3 extends over 12 amino acids. Germline V gene data show CDR1 as SGHTA and CDR2 as FQGNSA. CDR3 sequence: CASSPDWGGYTF. CDR3 coding DNA: TGTGCCAGCAGCCCCGATTGGGGTGGCTACACCTTC.

This sequence joins TRBV7-9 and TRBJ2-7; D is possibly TRBD2 (6 bases). The length of the CDR3 is 15 residues. Germline V lookup: CDR1 SEHNR, CDR2 FQNEAQ (reference sequence). Trimming cost V 0 bases and J 3 bases, with 12 bases left between them. The CDR3 reads CASSLAGGVDYEQYF. The DNA of the CDR3 is TGTGCCAGCAGCTTAGCAGGAGGGGTGGACTACGAGCAGTACTTC. Complete variable domain (other parts from reference TRBV7-9 and TRBJ2-7): DTGVSQNPRHKITKRGQNVTFRCDPISEHNRLYWYRQTLGQGPEFLTYFQNEAQLEKSRLLSDRFSAERPKGSFSTLEIQRTEQGDSAMYLCASSLAGGVDYEQYFGPGTRLTVT.

The rearrangement uses TRBV11-2 and TRBJ2-2; 9 nucleotides line up with TRBD2. CDR1 is SGHAT and CDR2 is FQNNGV in the germline V gene. V shed 5 bases and J 3 bases; nucleotides not matched to a gene: 13. The CDR3 is 18 residues long. Here the CDR3 reads CASSGHASGIGDTGELFF. DNA for the CDR3: TGTGCCAGCAGCGGGCACGCTAGCGGGATCGGAGACACCGGGGAGCTGTTTTTT.

The chain carries TRBV5-1 and TRBJ2-1, with D uncertain. V lost 0 bases and J lost 0, with 7 bases in between. The CDR3 covers 15 residues. The germline CDR1 and CDR2 sequences are SGHRS and YFSETQ. As DNA, the CDR3 is TGCGCCAGCAGCTTGGCCACGAGCTCCTACAATGAGCAGTTCTTC. Translation gives CASSLATSSYNEQFF.

The gene calls are TRBV11-2 and TRBJ2-1; 7 positions match TRBD2. Losses at the gene ends were 4 bases for V and 9 bases for J; bases not matched to a gene: 6. The CDR3 covers 13 residues. Per germline, CDR1 SGHAT and CDR2 FQNNGV. The CDR3 is CASSSKWGGEQFF. The CDR3 nucleotides read TGTGCCAGCAGCTCCAAGTGGGGGGGTGAGCAGTTCTTC.

The chain links TRBV5-6 to TRBJ1-5; no definite D call. Germline CDR1 SGHDT, CDR2 YYEEEE. This CDR3 contains 15 residues. Between the trimmed V and J ends, which lost 4 bases and 6 bases, there was a span of 17 bases. The CDR3: CASSPGVGIGQPQHF. The DNA of the CDR3 is TGTGCCAGCAGCCCGGGTGTGGGTATTGGTCAGCCCCAGCATTTT.

The V and J genes are TRBV12-3 or TRBV12-4 and TRBJ2-1; TRBD2 might be the D (6 bases). The V end lost 6 bases, the J end lost 7 bases, and 13 bases lay between the germline ends. CDR3 length: 13 residues. CDR3 sequence (DNA): TGTGCCAGCAGGCCGGGACTGCAGAATGAGCAGTTCTTC. Translated, it gives CASRPGLQNEQFF.

The V gene is TRBV27, the J gene TRBJ2-7; D is undetermined. The CDR3 is 15 residues long. V lost 7 bases and J 2 bases, leaving 18 bases between the germline ends. In germline, CDR1 is MNHEY, CDR2 SMNVEV (reference sequence). The CDR3 loop is CASIPLGGDTYEQYF. As DNA, the CDR3 is TGTGCCAGCATTCCCCTAGGCGGAGATACCTACGAGCAGTACTTC.

The chain carries TRBV7-9 and TRBJ1-2; 7 nucleotides line up with TRBD1. This CDR3 is built from 17 residues. The germline gives CDR1 SEHNR, CDR2 FQNEAQ (reference sequence). J gave up 2 bases and V 4 bases, and 13 bases lay outside the gene matches. DNA for the CDR3: TGTGCCAGCAGCTCCAACCTGTTGGGGACAGACAACTATGGCTACACCTTC. Translating it yields CASSSNLLGTDNYGYTF.

Of note for this clone: The sample has other DNA sequences that encode this CDR3 too. This sequence joins TRBV12-3 or TRBV12-4 and TRBJ1-6; the D is unclear. V lost 3 bases and J lost 6, with 3 bases in between. This CDR3 is built from 12 residues. This CDR3 reads CASSFSNSPLHF. The CDR3 bases are TGTGCCAGCAGTTTCTCTAATTCACCCCTCCACTTT.

This clone has just one count. J is TRBJ2-3 and V is TRBV4-1; no firm D call. The CDR3 is made up of 12 amino acids. Germline CDR1 reads MGHRA; CDR2 reads YSYEKL. Trimming left V 1 base short and J 3 bases short, with 2 bases between. The CDR3 DNA sequence: TGCGCCAGCAGCCAAGTAACAGATACGCAGTATTTT. Translation: CASSQVTDTQYF.